The clone carrying this T cell receptor (beta chain) turned up a few times. The germline V and J ends were trimmed by 5 bases and 5 bases, with 18 bases remaining between them. The CDR3 contains 16 residues. Germline CDR1 reads SGHTA; CDR2 reads FQGNSA. This entry belongs to a study of control samples from healthy donors and cancer patients. The method was immunoSEQ multiplex PCR; TCRdb's version includes in-frame clones alone and lacks a portion of them. Among some 76,000 clones, roughly 89% were seen once, and the ten largest hold roughly 8.9%. The receptor's source is a woman aged 45-60 years with colorectal cancer. The specimen sequenced was PBMCs. The rearrangement uses TRBV7-2 and TRBJ2-2; the D gene is possibly TRBD2 (7 bases). The CDR3 DNA reads TGTGCCAGCAGCATATTCCGGGGGGCGGTAACCGGGGAGCTGTTTTTT. Amino acids: CASSIFRGAVTGELFF.